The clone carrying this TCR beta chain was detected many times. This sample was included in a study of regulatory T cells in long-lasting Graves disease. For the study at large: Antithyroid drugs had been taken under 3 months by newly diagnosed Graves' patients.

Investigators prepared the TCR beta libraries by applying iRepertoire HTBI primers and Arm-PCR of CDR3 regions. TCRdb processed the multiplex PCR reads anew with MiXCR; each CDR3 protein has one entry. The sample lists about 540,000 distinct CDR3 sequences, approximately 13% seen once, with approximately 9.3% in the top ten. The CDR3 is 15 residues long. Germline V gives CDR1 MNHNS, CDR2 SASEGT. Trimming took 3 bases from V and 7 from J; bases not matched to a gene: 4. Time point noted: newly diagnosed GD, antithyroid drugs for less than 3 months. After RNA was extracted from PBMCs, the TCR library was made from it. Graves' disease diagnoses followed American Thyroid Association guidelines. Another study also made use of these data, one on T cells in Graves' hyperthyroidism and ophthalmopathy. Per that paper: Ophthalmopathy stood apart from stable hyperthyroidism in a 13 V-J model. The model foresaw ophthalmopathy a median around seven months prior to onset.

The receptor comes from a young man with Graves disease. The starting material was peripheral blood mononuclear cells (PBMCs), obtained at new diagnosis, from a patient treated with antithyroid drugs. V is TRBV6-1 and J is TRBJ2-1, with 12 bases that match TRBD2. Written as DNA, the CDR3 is TGTGCCAGCAGTGACCTAGCGGGAGGGGGGAATGAGCAGTTCTTC. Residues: CASSDLAGGGNEQFF.